This TCR beta chain was sequenced for a study of T cell repertoires in cytomegalovirus infection. Study-level information: Public TCR beta signature analysis indicated the presence of both CMV infection and matching HLA type.

TCRdb processed the reads anew with MiXCR; each CDR3 protein has one entry. The top ten hold roughly a sixth of the sample, which has under 200,000 distinct CDR3 sequences, under 20% seen once. Looked up from germline, CDR1 is SGHDT and CDR2 is YYEEEE. The CDR3 runs 14 residues. V was clipped by 5 bases and J by 2 bases, with 14 bases between them. Overall study findings and caveats: HLA-C-restricted CMV clonotypes gave the most frequent clonotype in two of eight donors. Using cumulative public TCR beta family frequency, the authors identified those who carried CMV together with the relevant HLA.

In the case of this clonotype: Its cognate antigen is unknown.

The rearrangement links TRBV5-6 to TRBJ2-7; the D gene is possibly TRBD1 (5 bases). The TCR sequence derives from a human donor in good health (CMV status not recorded). Some clones in this sample may be carry-over from other donors' samples. The sample taken for sequencing was CD8+ T cells from PBMCs. CDR3 amino acids: CASRHTTETYEQYF. The DNA for the CDR3 is TGTGCCAGCAGACATACGACAGAGACCTACGAGCAGTACTTC.